This TCR beta chain was documented in a study of T-cell reconstitution after alpha-beta-depleted transplantation in children. Whole-study findings and limits: In patients about two months after transplant, alpha-beta T cells reportedly arose from several hundred expanded graft clones. The origin of high day-60 TCRbeta diversity in some patients lay in surviving recipient T cells and thymic progenitors. Diversity and T-cell counts at one year after transplant derived mostly from new T cells.

TCRbeta library construction was performed incorporating unique molecular identifiers. One entry per CDR3 protein results from TCRdb running MiXCR on the PCR reads. The sample yields 800,000 to 1,000,000 distinct CDR3 sequences, about 29% seen once. Note on this clonotype: Its antigen remains unknown.

Trimming took off 6 bases at V and 10 bases at J, with 19 bases between the two ends. There are 14 residues in the CDR3. Germline V CDR1 and CDR2: MNHNS, SASEGT. The sequencing here drew on PBMCs, mostly from graft donor cells, taken 360 days after TCRalphabeta/CD19-depleted stem cell transplant. This clonotype was sampled from a boy under two years old who had a stem cell transplant for SCID, so the T cells may come from the graft donor. The V and J genes are TRBV6-1 and TRBJ2-1; D may be TRBD2 (6 bases). The CDR3 reads CASRTGTAVREQFF. Here the CDR3 DNA reads TGTGCCAGCAGAACCGGGACTGCCGTGAGAGAGCAGTTCTTC.